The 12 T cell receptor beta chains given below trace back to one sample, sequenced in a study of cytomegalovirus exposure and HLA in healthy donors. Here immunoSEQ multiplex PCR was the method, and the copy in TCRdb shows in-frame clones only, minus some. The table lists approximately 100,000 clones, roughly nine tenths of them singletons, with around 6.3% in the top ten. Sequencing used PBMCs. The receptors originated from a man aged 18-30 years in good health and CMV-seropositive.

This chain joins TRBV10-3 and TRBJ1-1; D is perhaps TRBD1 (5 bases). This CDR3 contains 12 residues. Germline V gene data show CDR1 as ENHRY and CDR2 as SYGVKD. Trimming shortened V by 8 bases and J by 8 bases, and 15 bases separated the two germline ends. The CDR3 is CAISDITTEAFF. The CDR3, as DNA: TGTGCCATCTCGGACATTACCACCGAAGCTTTCTTT.

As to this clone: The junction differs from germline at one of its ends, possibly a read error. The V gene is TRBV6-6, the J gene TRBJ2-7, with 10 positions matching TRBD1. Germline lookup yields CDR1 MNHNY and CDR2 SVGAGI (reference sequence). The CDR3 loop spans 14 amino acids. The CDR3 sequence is CASSHSGTGEEQYF. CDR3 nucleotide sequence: TGTGCCAGCAGTCACTCCGGGACAGGGGAAGAGCAGTACTTC.

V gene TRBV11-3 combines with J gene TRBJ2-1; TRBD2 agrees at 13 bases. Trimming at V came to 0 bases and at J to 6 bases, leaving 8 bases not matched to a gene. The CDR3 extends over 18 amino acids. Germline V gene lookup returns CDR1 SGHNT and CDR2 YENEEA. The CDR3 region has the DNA TGTGCCAGCAGCTTAGATCTTATAGGGACTAGCGGGATCAATGAGCAGTTCTTC. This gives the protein CASSLDLIGTSGINEQFF.

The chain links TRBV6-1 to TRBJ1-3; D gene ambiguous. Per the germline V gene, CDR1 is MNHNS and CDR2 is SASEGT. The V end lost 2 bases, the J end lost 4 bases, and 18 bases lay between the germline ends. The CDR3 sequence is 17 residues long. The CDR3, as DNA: TGTGCCAGCAGTGAACCCCGGCAGCGCAGAGTCGGAAACACCATATATTTT. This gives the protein CASSEPRQRRVGNTIYF.

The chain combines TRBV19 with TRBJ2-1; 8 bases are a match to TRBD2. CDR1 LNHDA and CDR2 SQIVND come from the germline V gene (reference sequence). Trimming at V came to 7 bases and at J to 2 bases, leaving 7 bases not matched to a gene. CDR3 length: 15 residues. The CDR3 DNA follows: TGTGCCAGTAATACCGGGGGGGCCACCTACAATGAGCAGTTCTTC. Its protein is CASNTGGATYNEQFF.

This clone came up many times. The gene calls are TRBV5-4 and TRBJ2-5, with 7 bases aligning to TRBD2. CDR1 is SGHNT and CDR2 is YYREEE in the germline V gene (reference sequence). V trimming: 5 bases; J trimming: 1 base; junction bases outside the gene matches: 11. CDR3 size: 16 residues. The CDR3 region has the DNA TGTGCCAGCAGTTCCAGCGGGACCCGCACCCAAGAGACCCAGTACTTC. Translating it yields CASSSSGTRTQETQYF.

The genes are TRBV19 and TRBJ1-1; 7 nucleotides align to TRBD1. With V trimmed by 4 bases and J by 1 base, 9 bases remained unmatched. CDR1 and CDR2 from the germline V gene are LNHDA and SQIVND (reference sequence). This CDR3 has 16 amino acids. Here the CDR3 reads CASSTPEGAANTEAFF. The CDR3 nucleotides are TGTGCCAGTAGTACCCCGGAGGGGGCGGCGAACACTGAAGCTTTCTTT.

This chain's CDR3 is CSVDPSGGRPSTDTQYF. The DNA of the CDR3 is TGCAGCGTTGATCCCAGCGGAGGCCGCCCTAGCACAGATACGCAGTATTTT. The rearrangement joins TRBV29-1 to TRBJ2-3; D possibly corresponds to TRBD2 (5 bases). The germline CDR1 and CDR2 sequences are SQVTM and ANQGSEA. The CDR3 contains 17 residues. Between the trimmed V and J ends, which lost 3 bases and 0 bases, there was a span of 19 bases.

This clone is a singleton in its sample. The CDR3 DNA reads as TGTGCCAGCAGTTATTCTCCTAGCGGTTGCACAGATACGCAGTATTTT. As protein: CASSYSPSGCTDTQYF. The chain uses TRBV6-9 and TRBJ2-3, with TRBD2 matching over 7 bases. The J segment lost 1 base and the V segment lost 0 bases, leaving 4 bases of the junction unmatched. The germline CDR1 and CDR2 sequences are MNHGY and SVAAGI. CDR3 size: 16 residues.

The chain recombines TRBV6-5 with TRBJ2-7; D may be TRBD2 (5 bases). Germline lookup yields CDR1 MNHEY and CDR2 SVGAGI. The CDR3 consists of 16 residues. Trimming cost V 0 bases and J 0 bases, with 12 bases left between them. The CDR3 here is CASSYSRASHSYEQYF. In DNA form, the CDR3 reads TGTGCCAGCAGTTACTCGCGGGCTAGCCACTCCTACGAGCAGTACTTC.

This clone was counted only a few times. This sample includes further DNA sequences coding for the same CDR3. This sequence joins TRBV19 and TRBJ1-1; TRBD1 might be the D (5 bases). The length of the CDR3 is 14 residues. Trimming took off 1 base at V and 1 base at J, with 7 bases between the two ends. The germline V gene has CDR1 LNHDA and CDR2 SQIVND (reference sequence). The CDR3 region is CASSIGRGNTEAFF. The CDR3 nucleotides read TGTGCCAGTAGTATAGGAAGGGGGAACACTGAAGCTTTCTTT. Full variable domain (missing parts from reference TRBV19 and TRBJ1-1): DGGITQSPKYLFRKEGQNVTLSCEQNLNHDAMYWYRQDPGQGLRLIYYSQIVNDFQKGDIAEGYSVSREKKESFPLTVTSAQKNPTAFYLCASSIGRGNTEAFFGQGTRLTVV.

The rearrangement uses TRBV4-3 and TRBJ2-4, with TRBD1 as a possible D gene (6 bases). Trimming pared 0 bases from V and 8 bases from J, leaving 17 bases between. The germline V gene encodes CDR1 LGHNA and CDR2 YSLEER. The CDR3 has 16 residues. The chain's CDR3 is CASSQDYGTLGDIQYF. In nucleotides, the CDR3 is TGCGCCAGCAGCCAAGATTACGGGACACTGGGAGACATTCAGTACTTC.